This T cell receptor (beta chain) was sequenced during a study of Ad26.COV2.S vaccination and SARS-CoV-2 variants. Study-level results: From the TCR breadth and depth analyses, total T cell responses may have been underestimated. In vaccinated individuals, spike-specific CD8+ and CD4+ T cell responses reportedly displayed substantial breadth.

Regarding this clone: What it binds is unknown.

Documented treatment: around 19 received Ad26.COV2.S at low or high dose, single or two shots; roughly five received placebo; per-sample allocation not given. The samples were gathered on day 63 after the first injection of vaccine or placebo. Whoever gave the sample was an adult aged 18-55 years in Boston. Profiling relied on immunoSEQ multiplex PCR, and the TCRdb table lists in-frame clones only, not all of them. The sample contains about 410,000 clones, over 80% of which appear only once. Sequenced here: peripheral blood, sampled in a trial of Ad26.COV2.S vaccine versus placebo. The receptor comes from a person aged 18 to 59 who received the Ad26.COV2.S COVID-19 vaccine or a placebo.

In DNA form, the CDR3 reads TGTGCCAGTAGTAGACGACTAGCGGGGATTAGCACAGATACGCAGTATTTT. Amino acid sequence: CASSRRLAGISTDTQYF. The chain uses TRBV19 and TRBJ2-3; the match to TRBD2 covers 11 bases. Trimming at V came to 4 bases and at J to 0 bases, leaving 6 bases not matched to a gene. Germline values: CDR1 LNHDA, CDR2 SQIVND (reference sequence). This CDR3 has 17 residues.